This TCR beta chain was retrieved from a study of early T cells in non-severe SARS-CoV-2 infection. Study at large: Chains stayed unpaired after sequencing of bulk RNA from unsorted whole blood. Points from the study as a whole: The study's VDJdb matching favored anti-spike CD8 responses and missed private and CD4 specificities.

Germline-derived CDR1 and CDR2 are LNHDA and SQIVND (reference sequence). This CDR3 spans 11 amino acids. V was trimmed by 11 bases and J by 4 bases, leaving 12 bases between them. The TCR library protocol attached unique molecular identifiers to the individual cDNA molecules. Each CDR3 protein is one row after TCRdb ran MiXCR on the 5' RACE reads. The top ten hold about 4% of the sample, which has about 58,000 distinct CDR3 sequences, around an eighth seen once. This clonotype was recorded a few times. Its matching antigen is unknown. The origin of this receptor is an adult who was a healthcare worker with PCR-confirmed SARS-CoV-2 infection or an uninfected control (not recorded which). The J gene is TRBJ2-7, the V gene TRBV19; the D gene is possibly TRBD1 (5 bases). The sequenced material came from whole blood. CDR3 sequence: CASGRIYEQYF. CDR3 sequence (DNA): TGTGCCTCAGGGCGAATTTACGAGCAGTACTTC. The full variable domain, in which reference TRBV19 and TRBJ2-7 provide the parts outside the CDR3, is DGGITQSPKYLFRKEGQNVTLSCEQNLNHDAMYWYRQDPGQGLRLIYYSQIVNDFQKGDIAEGYSVSREKKESFPLTVTSAQKNPTAFYLCASGRIYEQYFGPGTRLTVT.